A single sample is the source of the 23 T cell receptor beta chains below, sequenced in a study of T cells in Graves' hyperthyroidism and ophthalmopathy (dated by TCRdb to 2018 to 2020). The library was produced with multiplex PCR. Sequencer: Illumina HiSeq 2000. Amplification of TCR beta CDR3 regions was carried out from RNA transcripts. A first-round RT-PCR of the TCR CDR3 used the HTBI primer set with the Qiagen OneStep RT-PCR kit. The raw public data were reprocessed by TCRdb itself: fastp quality trimming at Q25, MiXCR clonotype calling, in-frame beta chains only. Every CDR3 protein is listed once, alongside the most common genes and DNA of its rows. Present in this sample are a few hundred thousand distinct CDR3 sequences, 13% of which were seen just once. Around 21% of the sample is held by the ten biggest clonotypes. The sample was blood. All receptors derive from a man in his thirties or forties with Graves' hyperthyroidism that later progressed to Graves' ophthalmopathy.

This chain joins TRBV4-1 and TRBJ2-3; TRBD2 aligns across 8 bases. This CDR3 has 18 amino acids. The germline V gene has CDR1 MGHRA and CDR2 YSYEKL. The trim removed 0 bases at V and 2 bases at J, leaving 10 bases unmatched. In DNA form, the CDR3 reads TGCGCCAGCAGCCAAGATCGGGGGGGGGAGCCAACCACAGATACGCAGTATTTT. This gives the protein CASSQDRGGEPTTDTQYF.

This clonotype was seen a handful of times. The chain uses TRBV27 and TRBJ2-1, with 9 bases aligning to TRBD1. This CDR3 is 16 amino acids long. Germline assignment: CDR1 MNHEY and CDR2 SMNVEV (reference sequence). V lost 1 base and J lost 4; bases outside the gene matches: 5. CDR3 loop: CASSLLRDRAYNEQFF. In DNA, the CDR3 is TGTGCCAGCAGTTTATTAAGGGACAGGGCGTACAATGAGCAGTTCTTC.

This clonotype was observed a handful of times. V usage is TRBV7-9 and J usage is TRBJ2-7; 8 bases line up with TRBD2. Looked up from germline, CDR1 is SEHNR and CDR2 is FQNEAQ (reference sequence). V was pared by 2 bases and J by 2 bases, with 8 bases of the junction left unmatched. This CDR3 comprises 16 residues. CDR3 coding DNA: TGTGCCAGCAGCTTAATGCGGGGGGCCTTGGCCTACGAGCAGTACTTC. Its protein is CASSLMRGALAYEQYF.

This clonotype was seen many times. The rearrangement uses TRBV2 and TRBJ2-7; 7 bases fit TRBD1. The CDR3 runs to 12 residues. V shed 6 bases and J 2 bases; nucleotides not matched to a gene: 1. CDR1 SNHLY and CDR2 FYNNEI come from the germline V gene. CDR3 sequence reads: CASRDRTYEQYF. Written as DNA, the CDR3 is TGTGCCAGCAGGGACAGGACCTACGAGCAGTACTTC.

This clonotype was seen repeatedly, ten times or more. V gene TRBV20-1 combines with J gene TRBJ2-7, with 7 bases lining up with TRBD2. The CDR3 contains 13 residues. Trimming removed 2 bases from V and 6 bases from J; junction bases left unmatched: 7. Per the germline V gene, CDR1 is DFQATT and CDR2 is SNEGSKA (reference sequence). CDR3 nucleotide sequence: TGCAGTGCTAGAAAGGGCGGGAGTCGCGAGCAGTACTTC. Protein product: CSARKGGSREQYF.

Points on this clonotype: An end of the junction does not agree with germline; a read error may underlie this. As DNA, the CDR3 is TGCAGTGCGAGAGGGGACACAGATACGCAGTATTTT. Its protein is CSARGDTDTQYF. The V call is TRBV20-1, the J call TRBJ2-3; D is tentatively TRBD1 or TRBD2 (5 bases each). CDR3 length: 12 residues. Germline lookup yields CDR1 DFQATT and CDR2 SNEGSKA (reference sequence).

This clonotype was recorded at least ten times. V and J are TRBV7-8 and TRBJ1-6; 8 bases map to TRBD1. The CDR3 is 16 residues long. The V segment lost 4 bases and the J segment 4 bases; nucleotides outside the gene matches: 6. CDR1 and CDR2 from the germline V gene are SGHVS and FQNEAQ. Written as DNA, the CDR3 is TGTGCCAGCAGCTGGGACAGGCCCATGTATAATTCACCCCTCCACTTT. Amino acid sequence: CASSWDRPMYNSPLHF.

The table lists this clonotype with many counts. The chain combines TRBV27 with TRBJ2-1; 7 bases fit TRBD2. Unmatched junction bases numbered 7, after V lost 7 bases and J lost 4 bases. This CDR3 has 14 amino acids. The germline V gene encodes CDR1 MNHEY and CDR2 SMNVEV (reference sequence). The CDR3 nucleotides are TGTGCCAGCAAGGTTAGGGGACTATACAATGAGCAGTTCTTC. Its translation is CASKVRGLYNEQFF.

The rearrangement joins TRBV5-8 to TRBJ1-4; no clear D gene. V was pared by 4 bases and J by 8 bases, with 9 bases between. This CDR3 region has 12 residues. Germline V lookup: CDR1 SGHTS, CDR2 YDEGEE. CDR3 residues: CASSLDGEKLFF. The CDR3 nucleotides are TGTGCCAGCAGCCTAGACGGAGAAAAACTGTTTTTT. Based on the CDR3 plus reference TRBV5-8 and TRBJ1-4, the full variable domain is EAGVTQSPTHLIKTRGQQATLRCSPISGHTSVYWYQQALGLGLQFLLWYDEGEERNRGNFPPRFSGRQFPNYSSELNVNALELEDSALYLCASSLDGEKLFFGSGTQLSVL.

This clonotype was counted a few times. The chain joins TRBV3-1 to TRBJ2-3; possibly TRBD2 for D (5 bases). The germline gives CDR1 LGHDT, CDR2 YNNKEL (reference sequence). Deletions cut 2 bases from V and 4 bases from J, with 13 bases between. CDR3 size: 15 residues. CDR3 nucleotide sequence: TGTGCCAGCAGCCAATCCGGGGATGAGGCAGATACGCAGTATTTT. As protein: CASSQSGDEADTQYF.

The V gene is TRBV6-6, the J gene TRBJ1-1, with no clear D. CDR1 MNHNY and CDR2 SVGAGI come from the germline V gene (reference sequence). The CDR3 covers 12 residues. Trimming left V 2 bases short and J 8 bases short, with 9 bases between. Here the CDR3 DNA reads TGTGCCAGCAGTTACGTGCGGCAGGAAGCTTTCTTT. Amino acids: CASSYVRQEAFF.

This clonotype was counted between two and nine times. This chain connects TRBV4-1 to TRBJ2-7; D gene ambiguous. The CDR3 contains 13 residues. From germline, CDR1 is MGHRA and CDR2 YSYEKL. V lost 1 base, J lost 2 bases, and 6 bases lay in between. The CDR3 DNA is TGCGCCAGCAGCCAAGGGAAAGCCTACGAGCAGTACTTC. Amino acid sequence: CASSQGKAYEQYF.

This sequence joins TRBV28 and TRBJ1-5, with D perhaps TRBD1 (5 bases). The CDR3 runs to 13 residues. Deletions cut 7 bases from V and 3 bases from J, with 10 bases between. Per the germline V gene, CDR1 is MDHEN and CDR2 is SYDVKM. The CDR3 bases are TGTGCCAGCAAGGAACAGGTCAATCAGCCCCAGCATTTT. Translating it yields CASKEQVNQPQHF. Supplemented by reference TRBV28 and TRBJ1-5, the full variable domain reads DVKVTQSSRYLVKRTGEKVFLECVQDMDHENMFWYRQDPGLGLRLIYFSYDVKMKEKGDIPEGYSVSREKKERFSLILESASTNQTSMYLCASKEQVNQPQHFGDGTRLSIL.

There are a few counts of this clonotype. The chain carries TRBV24-1 and TRBJ1-2, with D possibly matching TRBD1 (5 bases). V shed 4 bases and J shed 4 bases, with 9 bases lying between them. The CDR3 has 13 amino acids. In germline, CDR1 is KGHDR, CDR2 SFDVKD. The CDR3, as DNA: TGTGCCACCAGTGACCGGGACGGCTATGGCTACACCTTC. The encoded protein is CATSDRDGYGYTF.

This clonotype has a count of ten or more. J is TRBJ2-3 and V is TRBV14, with D perhaps TRBD1 or TRBD2 (6 bases each). V lost 1 base and J 4 bases, leaving 12 bases between the germline ends. This CDR3 region has 15 residues. CDR1 is SGHDN and CDR2 is FVKESK in the germline V gene. CDR3 in amino acids: CASSQGPGGADTQYF. The CDR3 bases are TGTGCCAGCAGCCAAGGCCCCGGGGGCGCAGATACGCAGTATTTT.

This clonotype was picked up many times. The chain employs TRBV15 and TRBJ1-5; D is ambiguous. The germline V and J ends were trimmed by 3 bases and 6 bases, with 9 bases remaining between them. The CDR3 is made up of 13 amino acids. Germline CDR1 reads LNHNV; CDR2 reads YYDKDF (reference sequence). Here the CDR3 reads CATSRPRGQPQHF. The CDR3 coding sequence is TGTGCCACCAGCAGGCCTCGTGGTCAGCCCCAGCATTTT.

Ten or more counts support this clonotype. The chain employs TRBV7-9 and TRBJ2-1, with D perhaps given as TRBD1 or TRBD2 (5 bases each). CDR3 length: 14 residues. The ends were cut back, 0 bases at V and 5 bases at J, with 8 bases in the middle. From germline, CDR1 is SEHNR and CDR2 FQNEAQ (reference sequence). This CDR3 is CASSLAGGDNEQFF. The CDR3 DNA reads TGTGCCAGCAGCTTAGCTGGGGGTGACAATGAGCAGTTCTTC.

The genes are TRBV24-1 and TRBJ1-3, with D possibly being TRBD1 (5 bases). V lost 3 bases and J lost 0, with 14 bases in between. CDR3 size: 17 residues. Per germline, CDR1 KGHDR and CDR2 SFDVKD. CDR3 in amino acids: CATSDGGRGGSGNTIYF. The CDR3 DNA follows: TGTGCCACCAGTGATGGGGGACGGGGTGGCTCTGGAAACACCATATATTTT.

There are a few counts of this clonotype. V usage is TRBV5-6 and J usage is TRBJ2-7, with D possibly TRBD2 on 6 matching bases. Germline V gene data show CDR1 as SGHDT and CDR2 as YYEEEE. V was trimmed by 5 bases and J by 0 bases, leaving 15 bases between them. There are 15 residues in the CDR3. CDR3 residues: CASRHGGMFSYEQYF. In DNA form, the CDR3 reads TGTGCCAGCAGGCATGGGGGGATGTTCTCCTACGAGCAGTACTTC.

The table lists this clonotype with a few counts. J is TRBJ2-1 and V is TRBV2; D is undetermined. Germline values: CDR1 SNHLY, CDR2 FYNNEI. The CDR3 extends over 15 amino acids. The V gene lost 5 bases and the J gene lost 4 bases, with 15 bases spanning the gap. CDR3 sequence reads: CASSPDQAPYNEQFF. The CDR3 nucleotides are TGTGCCAGCAGTCCTGACCAAGCGCCTTACAATGAGCAGTTCTTC.

This clonotype was counted a few times. This chain joins TRBV6-9 and TRBJ2-2, with a weak D call TRBD2 (7 bases). This CDR3 comprises 16 residues. Germline-derived CDR1 and CDR2 are MNHGY and SVAAGI. Trimming cost V 3 bases and J 1 base, with 12 bases left between them. The chain's CDR3 is CASSYRRGLNTGELFF. The CDR3, as DNA: TGTGCCAGCAGTTACAGGCGGGGGCTGAACACCGGGGAGCTGTTTTTT.

This clonotype was found a few times. The rearrangement links TRBV6-1 to TRBJ1-5; D is unclear. V dropped 1 base and J dropped 2 bases, with 9 bases sitting between them. Germline V gene sequence: CDR1 MNHNS, CDR2 SASEGT. The CDR3 is 15 residues long. Here the CDR3 DNA reads TGTGCCAGCAGTGAAGGGCTGATGGGCAATCAGCCCCAGCATTTT. Amino acids: CASSEGLMGNQPQHF.

This clonotype was seen a handful of times. The rearrangement uses TRBV4-1 and TRBJ2-1; D unclear. The CDR3 spans 16 residues. The germline V gene has CDR1 MGHRA and CDR2 YSYEKL. Trimming left V 1 base short and J 8 bases short, with 18 bases between. CDR3 sequence reads: CASSQVSLRAGHEQFF. CDR3 DNA: TGCGCCAGCAGCCAAGTGTCCCTTCGGGCAGGCCATGAGCAGTTCTTC.